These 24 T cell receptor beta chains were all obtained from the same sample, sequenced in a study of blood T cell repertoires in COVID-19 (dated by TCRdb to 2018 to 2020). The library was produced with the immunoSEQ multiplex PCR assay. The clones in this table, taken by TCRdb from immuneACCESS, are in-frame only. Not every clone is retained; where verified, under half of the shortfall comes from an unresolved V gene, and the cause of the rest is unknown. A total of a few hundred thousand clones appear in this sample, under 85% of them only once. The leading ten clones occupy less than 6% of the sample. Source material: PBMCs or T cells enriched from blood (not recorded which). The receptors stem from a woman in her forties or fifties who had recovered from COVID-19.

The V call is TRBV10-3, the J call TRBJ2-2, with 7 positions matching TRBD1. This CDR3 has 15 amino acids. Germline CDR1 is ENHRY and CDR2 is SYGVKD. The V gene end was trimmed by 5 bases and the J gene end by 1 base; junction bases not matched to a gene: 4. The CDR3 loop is CAISYRQGNTGELFF. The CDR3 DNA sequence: TGTGCCATCAGTTACAGACAGGGGAACACCGGGGAGCTGTTTTTT.

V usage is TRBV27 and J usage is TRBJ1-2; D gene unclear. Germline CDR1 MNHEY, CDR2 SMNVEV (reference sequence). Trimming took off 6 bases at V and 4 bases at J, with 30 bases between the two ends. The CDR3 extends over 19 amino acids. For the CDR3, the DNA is TGTGCCAGCAGGCCCCTTAGATTAACAGACCACCTATTTTTCTATGGCTACACCTTC. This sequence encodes CASRPLRLTDHLFFYGYTF.

CDR3 region: CASSWDRQSNQPQHF. DNA of the CDR3: TGTGCCAGCAGTTGGGACAGGCAAAGCAATCAGCCCCAGCATTTT. The chain is built from TRBV6-6 and TRBJ1-5; TRBD1 aligns across 8 bases. This CDR3 is built from 15 residues. The V and J ends lost 4 bases and 1 base, in that order; junction bases with no gene match: 3. Per germline, CDR1 MNHNY and CDR2 SVGAGI (reference sequence).

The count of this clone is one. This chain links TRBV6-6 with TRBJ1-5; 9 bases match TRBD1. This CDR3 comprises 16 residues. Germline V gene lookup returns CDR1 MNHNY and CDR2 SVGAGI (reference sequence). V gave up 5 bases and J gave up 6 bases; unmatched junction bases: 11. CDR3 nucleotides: TGTGCCAGCAGTCGCCGCACCGGGACAGGGACTCAGCCCCAGCATTTT. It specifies CASSRRTGTGTQPQHF.

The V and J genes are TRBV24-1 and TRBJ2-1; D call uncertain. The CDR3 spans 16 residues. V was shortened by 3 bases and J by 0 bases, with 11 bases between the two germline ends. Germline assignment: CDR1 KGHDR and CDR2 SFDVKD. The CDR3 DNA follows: TGTGCCACCAGTGATACTGCGGTGAGCTCCTACAATGAGCAGTTCTTC. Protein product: CATSDTAVSSYNEQFF.

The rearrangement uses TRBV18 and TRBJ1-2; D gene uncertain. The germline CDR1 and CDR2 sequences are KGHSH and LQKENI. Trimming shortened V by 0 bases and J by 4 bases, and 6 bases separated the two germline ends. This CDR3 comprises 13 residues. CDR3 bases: TGTGCCAGCTCACCACCTGGTAGCTATGGCTACACCTTC. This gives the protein CASSPPGSYGYTF.

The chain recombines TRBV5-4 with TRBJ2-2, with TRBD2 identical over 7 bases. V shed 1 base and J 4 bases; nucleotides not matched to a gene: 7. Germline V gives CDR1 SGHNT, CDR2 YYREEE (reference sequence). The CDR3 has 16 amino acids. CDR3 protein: CASSLLASGLTGELFF. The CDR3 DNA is TGTGCCAGCAGCTTGTTAGCTAGCGGACTCACCGGGGAGCTGTTTTTT.

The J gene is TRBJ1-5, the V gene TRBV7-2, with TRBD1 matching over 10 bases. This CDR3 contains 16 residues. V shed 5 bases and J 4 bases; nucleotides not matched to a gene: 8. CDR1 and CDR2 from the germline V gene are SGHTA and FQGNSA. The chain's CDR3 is CASSARDRGINQPQHF. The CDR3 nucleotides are TGTGCCAGCAGCGCCCGGGACAGGGGTATTAATCAGCCCCAGCATTTT.

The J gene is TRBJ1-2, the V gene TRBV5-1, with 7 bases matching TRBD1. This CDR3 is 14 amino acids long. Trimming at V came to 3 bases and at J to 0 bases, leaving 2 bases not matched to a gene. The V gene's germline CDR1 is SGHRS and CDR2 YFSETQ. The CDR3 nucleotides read TGCGCCAGCAGCTGGGGGACAGCTAACTATGGCTACACCTTC. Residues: CASSWGTANYGYTF.

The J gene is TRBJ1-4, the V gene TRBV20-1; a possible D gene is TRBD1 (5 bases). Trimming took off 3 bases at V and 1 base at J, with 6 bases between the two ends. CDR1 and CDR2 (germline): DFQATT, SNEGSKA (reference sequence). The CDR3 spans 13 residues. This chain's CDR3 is CSASQGTNEKLFF. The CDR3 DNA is TGCAGTGCTAGTCAGGGAACTAATGAAAAACTGTTTTTT.

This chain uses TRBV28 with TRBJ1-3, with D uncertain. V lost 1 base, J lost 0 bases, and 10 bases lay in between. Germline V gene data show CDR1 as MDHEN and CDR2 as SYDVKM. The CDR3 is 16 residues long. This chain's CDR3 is CASSLLVLNSGNTIYF. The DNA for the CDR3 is TGTGCCAGCAGTTTATTAGTCCTAAACTCTGGAAACACCATATATTTT.

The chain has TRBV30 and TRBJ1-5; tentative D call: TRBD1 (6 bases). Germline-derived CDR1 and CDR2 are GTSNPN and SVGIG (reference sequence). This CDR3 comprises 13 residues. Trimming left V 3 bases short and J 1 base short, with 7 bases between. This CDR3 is CAWSQGSNQPQHF. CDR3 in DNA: TGTGCCTGGAGCCAGGGGAGCAATCAGCCCCAGCATTTT.

The CDR3 protein is CASSARGDRGADTQYF. In DNA form, the CDR3 reads TGTGCCAGCAGTGCACGAGGGGACAGGGGCGCAGATACGCAGTATTTT. J is TRBJ2-3 and V is TRBV9; 10 nucleotides align to TRBD1. The CDR3 spans 16 residues. V lost 5 bases, J lost 4 bases, and 10 bases stayed unmatched. Looked up from germline, CDR1 is SGDLS and CDR2 is YYNGEE.

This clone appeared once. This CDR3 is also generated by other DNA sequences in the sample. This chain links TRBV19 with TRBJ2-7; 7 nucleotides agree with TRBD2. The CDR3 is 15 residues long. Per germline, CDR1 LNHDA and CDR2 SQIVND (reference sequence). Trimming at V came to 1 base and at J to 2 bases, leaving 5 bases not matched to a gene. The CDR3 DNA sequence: TGTGCCAGTAGTATAGGGGGCGGGAGAGCCTACGAGCAGTACTTC. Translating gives CASSIGGGRAYEQYF.

CDR3 sequence reads: CATSRGREETQYF. CDR3 DNA: TGTGCCACCAGCAGAGGCAGGGAAGAGACCCAGTACTTC. The gene calls are TRBV15 and TRBJ2-5, with D possibly matching TRBD1 (5 bases). The CDR3 is 13 residues long. Germline CDR1 reads LNHNV; CDR2 reads YYDKDF (reference sequence). V shed 1 base and J shed 3 bases, with 6 bases lying between them.

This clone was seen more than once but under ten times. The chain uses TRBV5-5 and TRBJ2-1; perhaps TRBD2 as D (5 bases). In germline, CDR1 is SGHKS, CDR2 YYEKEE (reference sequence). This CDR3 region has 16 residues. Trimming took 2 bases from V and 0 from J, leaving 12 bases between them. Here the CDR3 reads CASSLGGGYSYNEQFF. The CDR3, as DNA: TGTGCCAGCAGCTTAGGTGGCGGGTACTCCTACAATGAGCAGTTCTTC.

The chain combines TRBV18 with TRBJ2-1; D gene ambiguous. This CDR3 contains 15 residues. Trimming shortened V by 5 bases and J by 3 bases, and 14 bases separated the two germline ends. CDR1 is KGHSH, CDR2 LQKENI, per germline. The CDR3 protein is CASSSIQSLYNEQFF. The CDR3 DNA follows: TGTGCCAGCTCAAGTATTCAATCACTCTACAATGAGCAGTTCTTC.

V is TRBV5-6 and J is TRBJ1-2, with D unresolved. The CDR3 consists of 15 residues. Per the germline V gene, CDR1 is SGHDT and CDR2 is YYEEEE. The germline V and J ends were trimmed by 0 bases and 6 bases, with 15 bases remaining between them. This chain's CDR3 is CASSLAIVRLDGYTF. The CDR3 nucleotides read TGTGCCAGCAGCTTGGCTATTGTCCGCTTGGATGGCTACACCTTC.

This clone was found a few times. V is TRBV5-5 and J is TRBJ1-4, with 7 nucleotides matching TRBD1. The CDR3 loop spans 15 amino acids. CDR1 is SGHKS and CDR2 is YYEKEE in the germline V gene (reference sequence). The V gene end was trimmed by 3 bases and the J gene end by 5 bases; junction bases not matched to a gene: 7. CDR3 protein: CASSWTDRENEKLFF. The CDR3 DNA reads TGTGCCAGCAGCTGGACCGACAGGGAGAATGAAAAACTGTTTTTT.

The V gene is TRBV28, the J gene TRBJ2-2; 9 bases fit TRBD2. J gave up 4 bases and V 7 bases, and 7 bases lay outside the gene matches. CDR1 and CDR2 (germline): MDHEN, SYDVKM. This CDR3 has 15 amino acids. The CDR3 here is CASTLRLAVTGELFF. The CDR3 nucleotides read TGTGCCAGCACCCTAAGACTAGCGGTCACCGGGGAGCTGTTTTTT. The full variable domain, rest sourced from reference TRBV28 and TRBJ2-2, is DVKVTQSSRYLVKRTGEKVFLECVQDMDHENMFWYRQDPGLGLRLIYFSYDVKMKEKGDIPEGYSVSREKKERFSLILESASTNQTSMYLCASTLRLAVTGELFFGEGSRLTVL.

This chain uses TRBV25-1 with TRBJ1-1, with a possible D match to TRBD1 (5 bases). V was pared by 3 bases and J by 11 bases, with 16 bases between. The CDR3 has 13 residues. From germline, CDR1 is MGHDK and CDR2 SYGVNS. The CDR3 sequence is CASSDVDRSPAFF. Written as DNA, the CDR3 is TGTGCCAGCAGTGACGTTGACAGATCTCCGGCTTTCTTT.

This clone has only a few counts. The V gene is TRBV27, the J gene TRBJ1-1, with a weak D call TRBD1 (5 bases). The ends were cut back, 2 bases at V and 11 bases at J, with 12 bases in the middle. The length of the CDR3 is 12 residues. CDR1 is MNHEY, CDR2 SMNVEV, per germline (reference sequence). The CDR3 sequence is CASSLIGDEAFF. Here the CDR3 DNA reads TGTGCCAGCAGTTTAATAGGGGATGAGGCTTTCTTT.

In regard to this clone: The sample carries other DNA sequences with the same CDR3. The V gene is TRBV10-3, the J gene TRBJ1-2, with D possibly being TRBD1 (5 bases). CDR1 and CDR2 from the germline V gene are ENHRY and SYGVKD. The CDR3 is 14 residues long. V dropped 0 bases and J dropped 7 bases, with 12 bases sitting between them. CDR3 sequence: CAISESGGGSGYTF. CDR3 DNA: TGTGCCATCAGTGAGTCCGGGGGAGGAAGTGGCTACACCTTC.

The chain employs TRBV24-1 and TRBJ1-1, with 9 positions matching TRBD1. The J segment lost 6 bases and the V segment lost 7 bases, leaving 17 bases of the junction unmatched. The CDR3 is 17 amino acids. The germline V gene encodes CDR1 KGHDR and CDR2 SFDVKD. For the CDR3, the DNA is TGTGCCACCAGATCAGCCTACAGGGGGCGCGGGGTTGCTGAAGCTTTCTTT. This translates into CATRSAYRGRGVAEAFF.